The T cell receptor beta chain under discussion was sequenced for a study of blood T cell repertoires in COVID-19 (dated by TCRdb to about 2020). Turning to the overall study: Samples from collaborators originated in the United States, Italy and Spain and spanned both the acute and convalescent phases of COVID-19. The samples were drawn from the first 160 participants of the ongoing ImmuneRACE study and from 950 to 1,500 subjects provided by 6 global collaborators. The repertoires were released in a freely available public database intended as a resource for research on the immune response to SARS-CoV-2. Sample metadata almost always included a de-identified subject ID, COVID-19 status, age in years and sex. Where available, HLA class I and class II types were taken from metadata supplied by the sample provider and were not determined by assay-based typing. The material from the prospective study consisted of cDNA or gDNA derived from T cells, B-cell-depleted T cells, or PBMCs. Deeply sampled blood TCRbeta repertoires from subjects exposed to, actively infected with, or recovered from COVID-19 were included in the dataset.

Participants in the prospective study were aged roughly 18 to 100 years, lived in more than 20 United States geographic areas, and enrolled through a virtual design. To assign participants to cohorts, the prospective study relied on clinical history that participants themselves reported in a screening survey and a study questionnaire. ImmuneRACE Cohort 3 recovered participants were defined by two consecutive negative NP/OP PCR tests, healthcare professional clearance, or symptom resolution. In the prospective study, whole blood, serum and a nasopharyngeal or oropharyngeal swab were collected from each participant by mobile phlebotomists. Additional blood draws and questionnaires over an approximately two-month period could optionally be provided by prospective study participants. Before DNA extraction, prospective study blood samples were shipped either frozen or at room temperature. TCRbeta CDR3 regions were amplified from genomic DNA using the immunoSEQ Assay, a bias-controlled multiplex PCR. On the authors' methods: The number of nucleated cells in each sample was estimated from the amplification of reference gene primers within the assay. Sequence reads were collapsed and filtered to measure the absolute abundance of every unique TCRbeta CDR3 rearrangement. For each sample, productive Simpson clonality was calculated by taking the square root of Simpson's diversity index across productive rearrangements. Not all clones reach the TCRdb copy of this immuneACCESS table, which keeps in-frame sequences only. Checked studies attribute under half of the gap to unresolved V genes and leave the rest unexplained. D and trimming were read from the DNA, whereas the V and J calls and clone size are those reported in that table. The sample records over 200,000 clones, roughly 79% of which are singletons. The ten top clones hold about 15% of the sample.

The study at large found these results: The amount of clinical and demographic metadata varied by source and participant and was provided uncurated.

Worth noting for this clone: Its antigen specificity is not known. It has no much larger one-base neighbor in the sample; base qualities were not kept.

Per the germline V gene (reference sequence), MNHEY is the CDR1 and SMNVEV is the CDR2. The CDR3, from cysteine to phenylalanine, totals 16 residues. This entry keeps only the CDR3 DNA: 48 bases, framed from base 1. V is trimmed back by 7 bases and J by 1 base, and the junction contains 9 bases that no gene match accounts for. The sequence came from a man aged 40-50 years who had recovered from COVID-19. Sequencing was carried out using PBMCs or T cells enriched from blood (not recorded which). The chain employs TRBV27 and TRBJ2-1, and 8 bases in between align with TRBD2. At the DNA level, the sequence is TGTGCCAGCACCCCCCGGGAGGGCTTTTCCTACAATGAGCAGTTCTTC. Its protein is CASTPREGFSYNEQFF.